A single sample gave rise to the 15 T cell receptor beta chains below, sequenced in a study of shared clonotypes between healthy human individuals. Clones were sequenced by immunoSEQ multiplex PCR, and TCRdb holds only the in-frame ones, with some missing. Seen here are 2 million to 2.5 million clones, around 92% observed once, and the top ten hold 0.3% to 0.45%. The sequenced material came from naive CD4+ T cells from PBMCs. The sample's subset: CD45RA+ positively selected. Receptors originate from a man aged 18-30 years in good health. Some clones in this sample may be carry-over from other donors' samples.

This chain uses TRBV7-6 with TRBJ2-1; 11 bases are a match to TRBD2. V lost 0 bases and J lost 9; bases outside the gene matches: 10. This CDR3 is 17 amino acids long. CDR1 SGHVS and CDR2 FNYEAQ come from the germline V gene. The CDR3 bases are TGTGCCAGCAGCTTAGCGGGGGGCCTTCTAGCGGGAGGTGAGCAGTTCTTC. As protein: CASSLAGGLLAGGEQFF.

This sequence joins TRBV15 and TRBJ2-1; D not certain. Deletions cut 7 bases from V and 5 bases from J, with 21 bases between. CDR1 LNHNV and CDR2 YYDKDF come from the germline V gene (reference sequence). The CDR3 contains 16 residues. CDR3 bases: TGTGCCACCACATGGGATCGACCCCTGGGCCACAATGAGCAGTTCTTC. It encodes CATTWDRPLGHNEQFF. The full variable domain, with the rest looked up from reference TRBV15 and TRBJ2-1, is DAMVIQNPRYQVTQFGKPVTLSCSQTLNHNVMYWYQQKSSQAPKLLFHYYDKDFNNEADTPDNFQSRRPNTSFCFLDIRSPGLGDTAMYLCATTWDRPLGHNEQFFGPGTRLTVL.

For this clone: Other DNA sequences in the sample encode the same CDR3. This chain uses TRBV5-1 with TRBJ1-4; D is ambiguous. The CDR3 spans 14 residues. Trimming left V 4 bases short and J 2 bases short, with 9 bases between. Germline loops: CDR1 SGHRS, CDR2 YFSETQ. CDR3 DNA sequence: TGCGCCAGCAGCCCCTTAGGCACTAATGAAAAACTGTTTTTT. As protein: CASSPLGTNEKLFF.

The V and J genes are TRBV4-1 and TRBJ2-7; perhaps TRBD2 as D (6 bases). CDR1 is MGHRA and CDR2 is YSYEKL in the germline V gene. The CDR3 contains 14 residues. V shed 4 bases and J shed 3 bases, with 13 bases lying between them. This chain's CDR3 is CASSPRVGGYEQYF. The CDR3 DNA sequence: TGCGCCAGCAGCCCGAGGGTGGGAGGCTACGAGCAGTACTTC.

Only a few counts were recorded for this clone. Other nucleotide sequences from this sample produce the same CDR3. The CDR3 DNA is TGTGCCAGCAGTTTGTCCTACAATGAGCAGTTCTTC. Translated, it gives CASSLSYNEQFF. V usage is TRBV28 and J usage is TRBJ2-1, with unresolved D. V was pared by 3 bases and J by 1 base, with 1 base between. The CDR3 is 12 residues long. The V gene's germline CDR1 is MDHEN and CDR2 SYDVKM.

This sequence joins TRBV7-3 and TRBJ2-1, with TRBD1 matching over 7 bases. Germline assignment: CDR1 SGHTA and CDR2 FQGTGA. The V segment lost 0 bases and the J segment 10 bases; nucleotides outside the gene matches: 9. The CDR3 has 15 amino acids. DNA for the CDR3: TGTGCCAGCAGCTTAACCGGCGAGGGGGCAGGGGAGCAGTTCTTC. Its translation: CASSLTGEGAGEQFF.

V usage is TRBV18 and J usage is TRBJ2-7, with D unclear. The germline V gene has CDR1 KGHSH and CDR2 LQKENI. CDR3 length: 13 residues. The germline V and J ends were trimmed by 5 bases and 4 bases, with 12 bases remaining between them. The CDR3 bases are TGTGCCAGCTCAATAAACACCGGGTACGAGCAGTACTTC. This translates into CASSINTGYEQYF.

The gene calls are TRBV6-1 and TRBJ2-4, with a tentative D call TRBD1 (6 bases). V lost 6 bases and J 3 bases, leaving 9 bases between the germline ends. This CDR3 contains 13 residues. Germline V lookup: CDR1 MNHNS, CDR2 SASEGT. In DNA, the CDR3 is TGTGCCAGCAGGGAGACAGGCAAAAACATTCAGTACTTC. As protein: CASRETGKNIQYF.

This chain links TRBV11-2 with TRBJ1-2; 7 nucleotides match TRBD1. The CDR3 is 15 residues long. The J segment lost 7 bases and the V segment lost 1 base, leaving 9 bases of the junction unmatched. From germline, CDR1 is SGHAT and CDR2 FQNNGV. CDR3 nucleotides: TGTGCCAGCAGCTTAGCCCACGCAGGGGGTGGTGGCTACACCTTC. It codes for CASSLAHAGGGGYTF.

This chain uses TRBV10-3 with TRBJ2-7, with D possibly called TRBD1 or TRBD2 (6 bases each). Germline CDR1 ENHRY, CDR2 SYGVKD. CDR3 size: 14 residues. Trimming took off 6 bases at V and 0 bases at J, with 12 bases between the two ends. CDR3 protein: CAIRLTGASYEQYF. The CDR3 region has the DNA TGTGCCATCAGACTGACGGGGGCCTCCTACGAGCAGTACTTC.

V gene TRBV15 combines with J gene TRBJ1-5; no firm D call. Germline CDR1 LNHNV, CDR2 YYDKDF (reference sequence). Trimming cost V 2 bases and J 3 bases, with 5 bases left between them. This CDR3 is 13 amino acids long. The CDR3 sequence: CATSRQINQPQHF. For the CDR3, the DNA is TGTGCCACCAGCAGACAGATCAATCAGCCCCAGCATTTT.

The chain joins TRBV2 to TRBJ1-2; tentatively, D is TRBD1 (5 bases). The V and J ends lost 8 bases and 7 bases respectively, with 23 bases between them. The CDR3 totals 15 residues. CDR1 and CDR2 (germline): SNHLY, FYNNEI. CDR3: CASSPSDGRGVGYTF. The CDR3 DNA follows: TGTGCCAGCTCCCCCTCGGATGGGCGAGGGGTTGGCTACACCTTC.

A remark on this clone: Within the sample, other DNA sequences also encode this same CDR3. V is TRBV20-1 and J is TRBJ1-2; TRBD1 is a possible D gene (5 bases). Looked up from germline, CDR1 is DFQATT and CDR2 is SNEGSKA (reference sequence). Trimming cost V 3 bases and J 8 bases, with 10 bases left between them. This CDR3 is built from 11 residues. In DNA form, the CDR3 reads TGCAGTGCTAGTTGGGACGGAGGCTACACCTTC. It translates to CSASWDGGYTF.

V and J are TRBV6-6 and TRBJ1-4; no clear D. Germline CDR1 reads MNHNY; CDR2 reads SVGAGI (reference sequence). This CDR3 comprises 15 residues. V was clipped by 4 bases and J by 8 bases, with 17 bases between them. CDR3 protein: CASSSLWGVGEKLFF. For the CDR3, the DNA is TGTGCCAGCAGTTCCCTTTGGGGAGTCGGGGAAAAACTGTTTTTT.

This clone was counted a single time. The genes are TRBV4-3 and TRBJ2-7; 7 bases line up with TRBD2. This CDR3 has 17 residues. Per the germline V gene, CDR1 is LGHNA and CDR2 is YSLEER. Trimming removed 0 bases from V and 0 bases from J; junction bases left unmatched: 8. The CDR3 nucleotides are TGCGCCAGCAGCCAAGAGGGGTGGGGGACTATCTCCTACGAGCAGTACTTC. This sequence encodes CASSQEGWGTISYEQYF.